This TCR beta chain was captured by sequencing in a study of vaccination effects on CD4 cells after COVID-19. V lost 10 bases and J 7 bases, leaving 14 bases between the germline ends. The germline gives CDR1 SGHTA, CDR2 FQGNSA. CDR3 size: 13 residues. Sequenced by immunoSEQ multiplex PCR; TCRdb stores in-frame clones only, minus some. The sample yields about 37,000 clones, approximately 72% seen once. Upon completion of roughly ten days in culture, CD4+ T cells were isolated. Nucleocapsid antibodies stayed negative before and after vaccination, showing no earlier SARS-CoV-2 infection. It was on days 3 and 7 that half the medium was replaced with IL-2 medium. Notes on this clone: Antigen unknown.

The material was CD4+ T cells from PBMCs cultured without peptide, obtained before COVID-19 vaccination. This chain connects TRBV7-2 to TRBJ1-6; tentatively, D is TRBD1 (5 bases). The source is a human donor who received a COVID-19 vaccine. The DNA for the CDR3 is TGTGCCACCCGGCGAAGGGGAAATTCACCCCTCCACTTT. This gives the protein CATRRRGNSPLHF.